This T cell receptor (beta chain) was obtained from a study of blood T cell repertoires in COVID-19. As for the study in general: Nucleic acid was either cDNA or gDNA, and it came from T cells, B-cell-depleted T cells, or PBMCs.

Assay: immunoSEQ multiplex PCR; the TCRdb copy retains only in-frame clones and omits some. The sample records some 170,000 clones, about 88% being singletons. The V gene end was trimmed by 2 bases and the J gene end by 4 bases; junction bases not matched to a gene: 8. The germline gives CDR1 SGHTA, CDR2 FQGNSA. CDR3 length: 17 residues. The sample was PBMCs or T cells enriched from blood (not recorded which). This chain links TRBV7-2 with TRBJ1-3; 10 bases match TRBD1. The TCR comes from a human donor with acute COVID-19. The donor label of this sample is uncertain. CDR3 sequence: CASSLHAKDRGGNTIYF. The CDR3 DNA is TGTGCCAGCAGCTTACACGCTAAGGACAGGGGGGGAAACACCATATATTTT.